Each of the 27 T cell receptor beta chains below was sequenced from the same sample in a study of T cell responses to AZD1222 COVID-19 vaccine. This table comes from immunoSEQ multiplex PCR, and its TCRdb copy is limited to in-frame clones, with some not included. The data hold 75,000 to 90,000 clones, with almost 80% observed a single time. The sample here was peripheral blood, taken on day 0 of AZD1222 vaccination. The receptors come from an adult in good health.

This clone was seen once. The chain carries TRBV7-2 and TRBJ2-7; D is possibly TRBD1 (6 bases). Germline V lookup: CDR1 SGHTA, CDR2 FQGNSA. The V gene lost 4 bases and the J gene lost 6 bases, with 13 bases spanning the gap. The CDR3 has 13 amino acids. CDR3 nucleotide sequence: TGTGCCAGCAGCTCTCACAGGGACCTCGAGCAGTACTTC. Its translation: CASSSHRDLEQYF.

This clone has a handful of counts. This chain joins TRBV9 and TRBJ1-2, with no clear D. Germline-derived CDR1 and CDR2 are SGDLS and YYNGEE. The CDR3 extends over 16 amino acids. V was clipped by 0 bases and J by 3 bases, with 15 bases between them. DNA of the CDR3: TGTGCCAGCAGCGTAGACCCTAAACAGTCCTACTATGGCTACACCTTC. This sequence encodes CASSVDPKQSYYGYTF.

The chain links TRBV12-3 or TRBV12-4 to TRBJ2-7; D is ambiguous. V lost 2 bases to trimming and J lost 6 bases, with 11 bases between them. The CDR3 has 13 amino acids. The CDR3 DNA reads as TGTGCCAGCAGTTTATCCCCCACCCCCGAGCAGTACTTC. Protein: CASSLSPTPEQYF.

This clone appeared once. The V and J genes are TRBV30 and TRBJ1-6; D ambiguous. The CDR3 extends over 12 amino acids. Between the trimmed V and J ends, which lost 0 bases and 9 bases, there was a span of 6 bases. Germline assignment: CDR1 GTSNPN and CDR2 SVGIG (reference sequence). The CDR3 DNA reads TGTGCCTGGAGTGTAGTTCCTTCACCCCTCCACTTT. Its protein product is CAWSVVPSPLHF.

The J gene is TRBJ2-1, the V gene TRBV14; TRBD1 is a possible D gene (5 bases). Germline-derived CDR1 and CDR2 are SGHDN and FVKESK. This CDR3 has 15 amino acids. The V end lost 1 base, the J end lost 6 bases, and 13 bases lay between the germline ends. CDR3 amino acids: CASSQVAGPTNEQFF. CDR3 DNA sequence: TGTGCCAGCAGCCAAGTGGCAGGGCCAACCAATGAGCAGTTCTTC.

This clone was detected only once. The CDR3 reads CASSQGRTGEETQYF. Here the CDR3 DNA reads TGTGCCAGCAGCCAAGGAAGAACAGGGGAAGAGACCCAGTACTTC. The rearrangement uses TRBV4-2 and TRBJ2-5; 7 bases are shared with TRBD1. The germline V gene has CDR1 LGHNA and CDR2 YNFKEQ. V shed 1 base and J 3 bases; nucleotides not matched to a gene: 5. The CDR3 runs 15 residues.

This clone appeared once. The chain has TRBV20-1 and TRBJ2-7; D remains unclear. The germline gives CDR1 DFQATT, CDR2 SNEGSKA (reference sequence). The CDR3 totals 10 residues. V shed 7 bases and J shed 4 bases, with 8 bases lying between them. CDR3 protein: CSVAGYEQYF. In DNA, the CDR3 is TGCAGTGTAGCCGGATACGAGCAGTACTTC.

The rearrangement uses TRBV6-4 and TRBJ2-4; 7 bases are shared with TRBD1. The CDR3 consists of 17 residues. With 6 bases clipped from V and 0 bases from J, the junction kept 11 bases outside the gene matches. Germline V CDR1 and CDR2: MRHNA, SNTAGT. CDR3 sequence reads: CASRTIWDSIAKNIQYF. The CDR3 bases are TGTGCCAGCAGGACCATTTGGGACAGCATAGCCAAAAACATTCAGTACTTC.

V and J are TRBV27 and TRBJ2-6; no firm D call. Trimming took 9 bases from V and 0 from J, leaving 6 bases between them. The length of the CDR3 is 13 residues. The germline CDR1 and CDR2 sequences are MNHEY and SMNVEV (reference sequence). The CDR3 sequence: CASRPSGANVLTF. DNA for the CDR3: TGTGCCAGTAGACCCTCTGGGGCCAACGTCCTGACTTTC.

DNA for the CDR3: TGTGCCAGCAGCCAAGTTGGGCAGGGCGCTGAAGCTTTCTTT. Residues: CASSQVGQGAEAFF. This sequence joins TRBV3-1 (or the pseudogene TRBV3-2) and TRBJ1-1; a possible D gene is TRBD1 (5 bases). From germline, CDR1 is LGHDT and CDR2 YNNKEL (reference sequence). V was shortened by 1 base and J by 6 bases, with 12 bases between the two germline ends. The CDR3 sequence is 14 residues long.

Only a few counts were recorded for this clone. V usage is TRBV28 and J usage is TRBJ1-5; tentative D call: TRBD1 (5 bases). The CDR3 spans 18 residues. Germline V CDR1 and CDR2: MDHEN, SYDVKM. Trimming took 3 bases from V and 5 from J, leaving 23 bases between them. As DNA, the CDR3 is TGTGCCAGCAGTTTGGATCTTAATTCGGGACGCAAAGATCAGCCCCAGCATTTT. As protein: CASSLDLNSGRKDQPQHF.

In its sample, this clone was seen a few times. The chain is built from TRBV30 and TRBJ1-2; 7 bases align to TRBD1. The germline gives CDR1 GTSNPN, CDR2 SVGIG (reference sequence). V shed 7 bases, J shed 0 bases, and the junction held 11 bases outside the gene matches. The length of the CDR3 is 15 residues. CDR3 protein: CASPSPGTANYGYTF. DNA of the CDR3: TGTGCCTCTCCCTCGCCAGGGACAGCTAACTATGGCTACACCTTC.

The chain employs TRBV6-5 and TRBJ2-2; no firm D call. This CDR3 comprises 14 residues. V was shortened by 2 bases and J by 0 bases, with 4 bases between the two germline ends. In germline, CDR1 is MNHEY, CDR2 SVGAGI. CDR3 in DNA: TGTGCCAGCAGTTACACGGCGAACACCGGGGAGCTGTTTTTT. As protein: CASSYTANTGELFF.

The rearrangement uses TRBV6-5 and TRBJ1-1; D is uncertain. Between the trimmed V and J ends, which lost 7 bases and 1 base, there was a span of 13 bases. Per germline, CDR1 MNHEY and CDR2 SVGAGI. The CDR3 length is 14 residues. The CDR3 DNA reads as TGTGCCAGCATAGGAGGGATGGGGAACACTGAAGCTTTCTTT. Its translation: CASIGGMGNTEAFF.

The rearrangement links TRBV5-1 to TRBJ2-7, with D possibly TRBD2 on 6 matching bases. This CDR3 comprises 17 residues. Germline assignment: CDR1 SGHRS and CDR2 YFSETQ. The V end was cut by 4 bases, the J end by 7 bases, with 27 bases between. The CDR3, as DNA: TGCGCCAGCAGCGTCGACTCTTGGCTAGCGAAAACCTCTGAGCAGTACTTC. Amino acid sequence: CASSVDSWLAKTSEQYF.

J is TRBJ2-2 and V is TRBV5-1; 9 bases are a match to TRBD2. Germline V gene sequence: CDR1 SGHRS, CDR2 YFSETQ. Trimming cost V 6 bases and J 0 bases; bases outside gene matches: 3. The length of the CDR3 is 15 residues. CDR3 in amino acids: CASTSSGTNTGELFF. The CDR3 DNA reads as TGCGCCAGCACCTCTAGCGGGACGAACACCGGGGAGCTGTTTTTT. Drawing the rest from reference TRBV5-1 and TRBJ2-2, the complete variable domain is KAGVTQTPRYLIKTRGQQVTLSCSPISGHRSVSWYQQTPGQGLQFLFEYFSETQRNKGNFPGRFSGRQFSNSRSEMNVSTLELGDSALYLCASTSSGTNTGELFFGEGSRLTVL.

The genes are TRBV11-3 and TRBJ2-7, with D perhaps assigned TRBD1 or TRBD2 (6 bases each). This CDR3 has 13 amino acids. CDR1 SGHNT and CDR2 YENEEA come from the germline V gene. The ends were cut back, 2 bases at V and 5 bases at J, with 10 bases in the middle. The CDR3 bases are TGTGCCAGCAGCTTAATGGGGGGCCACGAGCAGTACTTC. This sequence encodes CASSLMGGHEQYF.

This chain joins TRBV2 and TRBJ2-7, with TRBD2 as a possible D gene (6 bases). This CDR3 has 12 amino acids. V was shortened by 8 bases and J by 3 bases, with 11 bases between the two germline ends. The germline V gene has CDR1 SNHLY and CDR2 FYNNEI. The CDR3 DNA reads as TGTGCCAGCGGCGGGGTATTCTACGAGCAGTACTTC. Its translation: CASGGVFYEQYF.

The chain uses TRBV7-9 and TRBJ2-3, with D hard to call. Deletions cut 5 bases from V and 6 bases from J, with 15 bases between. This CDR3 is 14 amino acids long. The V gene's germline CDR1 is SEHNR and CDR2 FQNEAQ (reference sequence). The CDR3 sequence is CASSIGYNHDTQYF. CDR3 coding DNA: TGTGCCAGCAGCATCGGTTACAACCACGATACGCAGTATTTT.

The chain combines TRBV12-3 or TRBV12-4 with TRBJ2-7; D gene uncertain. V dropped 1 base and J dropped 2 bases, with 6 bases sitting between them. This CDR3 has 13 residues. For the CDR3, the DNA is TGTGCCAGCAGTTTAGTTCCAACCTACGAGCAGTACTTC. Translation gives CASSLVPTYEQYF.

The sample holds a few counts of this clone. This rearrangement joins TRBV4-3 to TRBJ1-2; D call uncertain. Per germline, CDR1 LGHNA and CDR2 YSLEER. The CDR3 sequence is 15 residues long. The V end was cut by 0 bases, the J end by 7 bases, with 15 bases between. The CDR3 protein is CASSQDPRSGRGYTF. The DNA for the CDR3 is TGCGCCAGCAGCCAAGACCCTAGGAGTGGACGTGGCTACACCTTC.

This chain connects TRBV18 to TRBJ1-1; maybe TRBD1 (5 bases). Trimming cost V 2 bases and J 4 bases, with 8 bases left between them. This CDR3 comprises 13 residues. Germline V gene data show CDR1 as KGHSH and CDR2 as LQKENI. The CDR3 protein is CASSPGASTEAFF. The CDR3 nucleotides read TGTGCCAGCTCACCAGGGGCGAGCACTGAAGCTTTCTTT.

This clone has only a few counts. The rearrangement joins TRBV30 to TRBJ2-3; perhaps TRBD1 as D (5 bases). With 4 bases removed from V and 3 bases from J, the gap between germline ends came to 20 bases. Germline V gene lookup returns CDR1 GTSNPN and CDR2 SVGIG (reference sequence). The CDR3 extends over 16 amino acids. The CDR3 bases are TGTGCCTGGACCGCTCCCACAGGATATTATACAGATACGCAGTATTTT. It translates to CAWTAPTGYYTDTQYF.

The rearrangement links TRBV4-3 to TRBJ1-5; D is unresolved. CDR1 is LGHNA and CDR2 is YSLEER in the germline V gene. Deletions cut 0 bases from V and 2 bases from J, with 2 bases between. The CDR3 covers 13 residues. CDR3 amino acids: CASSQDGNQPQHF. The CDR3 region has the DNA TGCGCCAGCAGCCAAGATGGCAATCAGCCCCAGCATTTT.

The chain has TRBV14 and TRBJ2-7; 9 bases fit TRBD2. V was pared by 6 bases and J by 3 bases, with 6 bases of the junction left unmatched. This CDR3 has 14 residues. Germline loops: CDR1 SGHDN, CDR2 FVKESK. The CDR3 sequence is CASSPTSGYYEQYF. The CDR3 nucleotides read TGTGCCAGCAGTCCTACTAGCGGGTACTACGAGCAGTACTTC.

The genes are TRBV30 and TRBJ1-3; D unresolved. V gave up 3 bases and J gave up 1 base, with 7 bases separating them. The CDR3 length is 13 residues. Germline CDR1 is GTSNPN and CDR2 is SVGIG (reference sequence). The chain's CDR3 is CAWSRGSGNTIYF. For the CDR3, the DNA is TGTGCCTGGAGCCGGGGATCTGGAAACACCATATATTTT.

V is TRBV12-3 or TRBV12-4 and J is TRBJ1-6; no clear D. The CDR3 spans 12 residues. Trimming cost V 2 bases and J 12 bases, with 8 bases left between them. CDR3: CASSLRGKPLHF. CDR3 coding DNA: TGTGCCAGCAGTTTACGGGGTAAACCCCTCCACTTT.